This T cell receptor beta chain derives from a study of blood T cells in healthy people across ages. Trimming left V 7 bases short and J 7 bases short, with 11 bases between. Germline V lookup: CDR1 MDHEN, CDR2 SYDVKM. CDR3 size: 11 residues. Alongside a J-beta primer mix, a sample-barcoded 5' primer served in a second PCR lasting roughly 7 to 12 cycles. TCRdb itself ran the 5' RACE reads through MiXCR, one entry per CDR3 protein. The sample includes around 800,000 distinct CDR3 sequences, about a quarter of them seen just once. Separately, the same data were catalogued under a study of T cells of mothers and their children.

This clonotype originated in a boy aged 5-17 years in good health. Specimen: blood. The rearrangement joins TRBV28 to TRBJ2-7; a possible D gene is TRBD1 (5 bases). CDR3 DNA: TGTGCCAGCAAAGGGGCTGGAGAGCAGTACTTC. Encoded protein: CASKGAGEQYF.